The TCR beta chain under discussion was sequenced for a study of T cells in tumors and immune-related adverse events. Clones were sequenced by immunoSEQ multiplex PCR, and TCRdb holds only the in-frame ones, with some missing. The sample lists approximately 4,600 clones, around 60% occurring once. In germline, CDR1 is MNHEY, CDR2 SVGAGI. V was shortened by 0 bases and J by 5 bases, with 14 bases between the two germline ends. CDR3 size: 15 residues. The chain has TRBV6-5 and TRBJ2-7; D unresolved. The TCR originated in a female donor with metastatic renal cell carcinoma. This material consisted of gut tissue, taken from a patient treated with anti-PD-1 therapy. The CDR3 nucleotides are TGTGCCAGCAGTTACTCAACCTCTTGGCCAGACGAGCAGTACTTC. Its translation is CASSYSTSWPDEQYF.